These 20 T cell receptor beta chains were sequenced from one sample in a study of PD-1 blockade in classical Hodgkin lymphoma. Assay used: immunoSEQ multiplex PCR; TCRdb lists only in-frame clones, some missing. The data show about 12,000 clones, about 90% seen once. The time point here: cycle 4 day 1 (C4D1), after 6 weeks of nivolumab. All trial patients relapsed after autologous stem cell transplantation. From thawed PBMCs, CD4+ T cells were purified using magnetic negative selection. The input for sequencing was CD4+ T cells from blood, taken before the fourth cycle of nivolumab. These receptor sequences come from a human donor with classical Hodgkin lymphoma.

The CDR3 here is CASSVEGSTQYF. The CDR3 DNA follows: TGTGCCAGCAGCGTAGAAGGGTCGACCCAGTACTTC. V gene TRBV9 combines with J gene TRBJ2-5; no clear D. This CDR3 has 12 residues. V lost 0 bases and J lost 7, with 7 bases in between. Germline V CDR1 and CDR2: SGDLS, YYNGEE.

The chain recombines TRBV2 with TRBJ2-3; D not certain. The length of the CDR3 is 13 residues. V dropped 9 bases and J dropped 2 bases, with 12 bases sitting between them. Germline V gene data show CDR1 as SNHLY and CDR2 as FYNNEI. In nucleotides, the CDR3 is TGTGCCAGTGGCCCGGACGCCACAGATACGCAGTATTTT. As protein: CASGPDATDTQYF. The full variable domain, completed using reference TRBV2 and TRBJ2-3, is EPEVTQTPSHQVTQMGQEVILRCVPISNHLYFYWYRQILGQKVEFLVSFYNNEISEKSEIFDDQFSVERPDGSNFTLKIRSTKLEDSAMYFCASGPDATDTQYFGPGTRLTVL.

The chain links TRBV7-2 to TRBJ2-4, with a weak D call TRBD2 (5 bases). Per the germline V gene, CDR1 is SGHTA and CDR2 is FQGNSA. The V end lost 3 bases, the J end lost 8 bases, and 11 bases lay between the germline ends. The CDR3 is 13 amino acids. CDR3 region: CASSLIYGDIQYF. Here the CDR3 DNA reads TGTGCCAGCAGCTTGATATACGGGGACATTCAGTACTTC. The complete variable domain, with remaining parts taken from reference TRBV7-2 and TRBJ2-4, reads GAGVSQSPSNKVTEKGKDVELRCDPISGHTALYWYRQSLGQGLEFLIYFQGNSAPDKSGLPSDRFSAERTGGSVSTLTIQRTQQEDSAVYLCASSLIYGDIQYFGAGTRLSVL.

The CDR3 sequence is CASSPLRDTEAFF. Here the CDR3 DNA reads TGTGCCAGCAGCCCACTCCGGGACACTGAAGCTTTCTTT. This chain joins TRBV7-3 and TRBJ1-1; the D is unclear. CDR1 and CDR2 from the germline V gene are SGHTA and FQGTGA. The V end was cut by 5 bases, the J end by 3 bases, with 10 bases between. CDR3 length equals 13 residues.

In its sample, this clone was seen once. This chain connects TRBV5-4 to TRBJ2-1; TRBD2 agrees at 13 bases. The CDR3 consists of 15 residues. The ends lost 5 bases at V and 5 bases at J; junction bases unmatched: 4. Germline assignment: CDR1 SGHNT and CDR2 YYREEE (reference sequence). CDR3 region: CASRLAGGKHNEQFF. CDR3 nucleotide sequence: TGTGCCAGCAGACTAGCGGGAGGGAAACACAATGAGCAGTTCTTC.

V gene TRBV5-1 combines with J gene TRBJ2-5, with TRBD2 as a possible D gene (7 bases). This CDR3 region has 16 residues. Trimming pared 4 bases from V and 0 bases from J, leaving 16 bases between. In germline, CDR1 is SGHRS, CDR2 YFSETQ. The CDR3 loop is CASSRWGGRYQETQYF. The CDR3 coding sequence is TGCGCCAGCAGCCGTTGGGGGGGCAGGTACCAAGAGACCCAGTACTTC.

The genes are TRBV9 and TRBJ2-5; no firm D call. Trimming cost V 0 bases and J 3 bases, with 9 bases left between them. The CDR3 sequence is 14 residues long. Germline CDR1 is SGDLS and CDR2 is YYNGEE. The CDR3 sequence: CASSVGLGKETQYF. In DNA, the CDR3 is TGTGCCAGCAGCGTAGGGCTGGGTAAAGAGACCCAGTACTTC. The whole variable domain, remainder taken from reference TRBV9 and TRBJ2-5, is DSGVTQTPKHLITATGQRVTLRCSPRSGDLSVYWYQQSLDQGLQFLIQYYNGEERAKGNILERFSAQQFPDLHSELNLSSLELGDSALYFCASSVGLGKETQYFGPGTRLLVL.

This chain links TRBV2 with TRBJ2-7; D call uncertain. Per germline, CDR1 SNHLY and CDR2 FYNNEI. The V end was cut by 7 bases, the J end by 5 bases, with 18 bases between. CDR3 size: 14 residues. The CDR3, as DNA: TGTGCCAGCATTATCGGCCTCCCTGCGGACGAGCAGTACTTC. Translated, it gives CASIIGLPADEQYF.

The genes are TRBV9 and TRBJ1-4; no definite D call. Germline V gene lookup returns CDR1 SGDLS and CDR2 YYNGEE. The V end lost 0 bases, the J end lost 7 bases, and 13 bases lay between the germline ends. The CDR3 covers 15 residues. The CDR3 DNA reads as TGTGCCAGCAGCGTAGCTGGGAGGACGGCTGAAAAACTGTTTTTT. It codes for CASSVAGRTAEKLFF.

The gene calls are TRBV19 and TRBJ1-1; 7 nucleotides line up with TRBD1. CDR1 is LNHDA and CDR2 is SQIVND in the germline V gene (reference sequence). The CDR3 is 13 amino acids. V lost 7 bases and J lost 1; bases outside the gene matches: 3. Here the CDR3 DNA reads TGTGCCAGTAACAGGGGTCGGAACACTGAAGCTTTCTTT. Its protein is CASNRGRNTEAFF.

This clone was seen a few times. The chain recombines TRBV6-5 with TRBJ2-7; TRBD1 is a possible D gene (6 bases). This CDR3 region has 13 residues. Trimming cost V 6 bases and J 2 bases, with 11 bases left between them. CDR1 is MNHEY, CDR2 SVGAGI, per germline. CDR3 amino acids: CASSRTVTYEQYF. The CDR3 bases are TGTGCCAGCAGCCGGACAGTTACCTACGAGCAGTACTTC.

The chain combines TRBV5-1 with TRBJ1-4, with D perhaps TRBD1 (5 bases). V lost 5 bases and J lost 7, with 15 bases in between. The CDR3 has 14 amino acids. Germline V gene lookup returns CDR1 SGHRS and CDR2 YFSETQ. The CDR3 coding sequence is TGCGCCAGCAGGGGTGGCAGGGTCGCTGAAAAACTGTTTTTT. Amino acids: CASRGGRVAEKLFF. Using reference TRBV5-1 and TRBJ1-4 for the parts outside the CDR3, the full variable domain is KAGVTQTPRYLIKTRGQQVTLSCSPISGHRSVSWYQQTPGQGLQFLFEYFSETQRNKGNFPGRFSGRQFSNSRSEMNVSTLELGDSALYLCASRGGRVAEKLFFGSGTQLSVL.

The count of this clone is one. The V and J genes are TRBV5-6 and TRBJ2-3; no clear D gene. CDR1 SGHDT and CDR2 YYEEEE come from the germline V gene. The CDR3 covers 18 residues. Trimming removed 1 base at V and 3 bases at J, with 21 bases between. Written as DNA, the CDR3 is TGTGCCAGCAGCTTGATCGCCGCCTCCCCCGTTAGGACAGATACGCAGTATTTT. Protein sequence: CASSLIAASPVRTDTQYF.

The CDR3 coding sequence is TGCGCCAGCAGCTTGGTACAGGGGAACGGGGAGCAGTACTTC. Its protein product is CASSLVQGNGEQYF. The chain has TRBV5-1 and TRBJ2-7; 7 bases agree with TRBD1. This CDR3 has 14 residues. Trimming at V came to 0 bases and at J to 7 bases, leaving 7 bases not matched to a gene. CDR1 SGHRS and CDR2 YFSETQ come from the germline V gene.

The chain is built from TRBV2 and TRBJ1-6; D unclear. The CDR3 covers 13 residues. Trimming left V 6 bases short and J 9 bases short, with 12 bases between. Germline-derived CDR1 and CDR2 are SNHLY and FYNNEI. The CDR3 spells CASSRREFSPLHF. The CDR3 DNA follows: TGTGCCAGCAGCCGACGGGAATTTTCACCCCTCCACTTT.

This chain uses TRBV9 with TRBJ2-1; D is unresolved. This CDR3 spans 13 amino acids. Trimming stripped 4 bases from V and 7 bases from J, with 12 bases between. In germline, CDR1 is SGDLS, CDR2 YYNGEE. This chain's CDR3 is CASSHRAQNEQFF. CDR3 DNA: TGTGCCAGCAGCCATCGAGCACAGAATGAGCAGTTCTTC.

V and J are TRBV7-3 and TRBJ2-3; D is possibly TRBD2 (5 bases). Trimming removed 3 bases at V and 5 bases at J, with 6 bases between. CDR1 SGHTA and CDR2 FQGTGA come from the germline V gene. The CDR3 sequence is 12 residues long. CDR3 nucleotide sequence: TGTGCCAGCAGCTTCCGGGGAGATACGCAGTATTTT. It yields the protein CASSFRGDTQYF.

This chain connects TRBV4-2 to TRBJ2-3, with TRBD2 identical over 13 bases. This CDR3 region has 17 residues. Per germline, CDR1 LGHNA and CDR2 YNFKEQ. Germline trimming cut 4 bases from V and 1 base from J; bases unmatched to any gene: 5. The chain's CDR3 is CASSLQGTSGGTDTQYF. The CDR3 bases are TGTGCCAGCAGCCTACAGGGGACTAGCGGGGGCACAGATACGCAGTATTTT.

This chain connects TRBV2 to TRBJ1-5; possibly TRBD1 for D (6 bases). V was clipped by 5 bases and J by 10 bases, with 18 bases between them. Germline values: CDR1 SNHLY, CDR2 FYNNEI. This CDR3 region has 14 residues. Written as DNA, the CDR3 is TGTGCCAGCAGTATCCTAACAGGGCTAGGCCCCCAGCATTTT. It encodes CASSILTGLGPQHF.

V gene TRBV7-9 combines with J gene TRBJ1-2, with D possibly being TRBD1 (5 bases). This CDR3 spans 14 amino acids. Trimming removed 5 bases at V and 7 bases at J, with 17 bases between. Germline V CDR1 and CDR2: SEHNR, FQNEAQ (reference sequence). CDR3 sequence: CASSLGRGSGGYTF. The CDR3 DNA follows: TGTGCCAGCAGCCTGGGACGGGGATCGGGTGGCTACACCTTC.